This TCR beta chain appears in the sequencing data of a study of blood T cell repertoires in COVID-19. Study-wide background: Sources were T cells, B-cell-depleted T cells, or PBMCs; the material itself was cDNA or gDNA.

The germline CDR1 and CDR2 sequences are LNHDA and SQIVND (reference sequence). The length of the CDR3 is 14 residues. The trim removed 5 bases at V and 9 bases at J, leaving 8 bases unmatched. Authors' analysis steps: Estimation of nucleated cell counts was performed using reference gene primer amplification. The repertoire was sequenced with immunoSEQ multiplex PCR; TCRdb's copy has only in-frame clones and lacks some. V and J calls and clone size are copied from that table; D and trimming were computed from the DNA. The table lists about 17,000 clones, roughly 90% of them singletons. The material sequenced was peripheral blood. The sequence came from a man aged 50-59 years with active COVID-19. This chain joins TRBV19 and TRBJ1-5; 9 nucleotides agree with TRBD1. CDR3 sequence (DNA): TGTGCCAGTAGTGTCGACAGGGGGACAAGGCCCCAGCATTTT. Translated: CASSVDRGTRPQHF.